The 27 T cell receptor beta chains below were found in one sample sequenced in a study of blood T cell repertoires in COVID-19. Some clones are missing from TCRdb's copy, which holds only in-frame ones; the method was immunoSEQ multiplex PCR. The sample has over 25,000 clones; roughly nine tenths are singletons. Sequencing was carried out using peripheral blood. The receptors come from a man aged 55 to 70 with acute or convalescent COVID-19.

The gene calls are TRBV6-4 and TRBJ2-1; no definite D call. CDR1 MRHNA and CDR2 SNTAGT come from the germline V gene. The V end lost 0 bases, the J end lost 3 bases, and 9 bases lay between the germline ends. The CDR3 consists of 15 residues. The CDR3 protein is CASSDSGRGYNEQFF. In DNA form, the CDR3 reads TGTGCCAGCAGTGACTCCGGTCGAGGCTACAATGAGCAGTTCTTC.

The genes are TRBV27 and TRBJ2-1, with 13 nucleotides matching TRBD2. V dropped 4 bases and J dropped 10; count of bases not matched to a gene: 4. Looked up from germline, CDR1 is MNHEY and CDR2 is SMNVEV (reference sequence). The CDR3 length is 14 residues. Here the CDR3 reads CASSSGLAGSEQFF. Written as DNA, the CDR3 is TGTGCCAGCAGTTCGGGACTAGCGGGATCCGAGCAGTTCTTC.

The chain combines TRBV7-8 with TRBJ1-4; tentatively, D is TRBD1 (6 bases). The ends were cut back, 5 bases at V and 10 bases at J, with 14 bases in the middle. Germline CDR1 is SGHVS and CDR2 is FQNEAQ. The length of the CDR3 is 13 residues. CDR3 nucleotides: TGTGCCAGCAGCAGTTCAGGGGAGCGAAAACTGTTTTTT. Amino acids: CASSSSGERKLFF.

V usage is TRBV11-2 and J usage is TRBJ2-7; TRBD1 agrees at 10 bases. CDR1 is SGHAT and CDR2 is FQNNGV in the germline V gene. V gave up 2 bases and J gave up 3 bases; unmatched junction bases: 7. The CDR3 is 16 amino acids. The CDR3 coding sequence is TGTGCCAGCAGCTTAATCGGACAGGGGGGATTCTACGAGCAGTACTTC. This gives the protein CASSLIGQGGFYEQYF.

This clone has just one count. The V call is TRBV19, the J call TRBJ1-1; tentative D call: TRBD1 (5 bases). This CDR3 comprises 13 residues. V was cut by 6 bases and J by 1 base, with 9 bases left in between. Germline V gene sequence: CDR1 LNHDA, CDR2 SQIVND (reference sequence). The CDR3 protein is CASRVDRNTEAFF. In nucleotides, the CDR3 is TGTGCCAGTAGGGTTGACAGGAACACTGAAGCTTTCTTT. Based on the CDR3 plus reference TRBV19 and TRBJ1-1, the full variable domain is DGGITQSPKYLFRKEGQNVTLSCEQNLNHDAMYWYRQDPGQGLRLIYYSQIVNDFQKGDIAEGYSVSREKKESFPLTVTSAQKNPTAFYLCASRVDRNTEAFFGQGTRLTVV.

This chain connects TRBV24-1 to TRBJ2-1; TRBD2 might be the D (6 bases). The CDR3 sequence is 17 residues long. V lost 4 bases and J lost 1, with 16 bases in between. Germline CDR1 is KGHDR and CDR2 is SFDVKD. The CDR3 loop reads CATSDPDPRGSYNEQFF. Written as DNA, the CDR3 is TGTGCCACCAGTGACCCGGATCCACGGGGGTCCTACAATGAGCAGTTCTTC.

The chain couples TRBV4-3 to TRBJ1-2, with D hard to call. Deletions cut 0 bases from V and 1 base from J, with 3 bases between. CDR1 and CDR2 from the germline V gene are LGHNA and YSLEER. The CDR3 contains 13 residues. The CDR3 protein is CASSQDRNYGYTF. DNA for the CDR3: TGCGCCAGCAGCCAAGATCGTAACTATGGCTACACCTTC.

The CDR3: CAISGGGAGGSYEQYF. Written as DNA, the CDR3 is TGTGCCATCAGTGGCGGGGGAGCGGGAGGCTCCTACGAGCAGTACTTC. This chain uses TRBV10-3 with TRBJ2-7, with 9 bases identical to TRBD2. Losses at the gene ends were 4 bases for V and 0 bases for J; bases not matched to a gene: 7. The CDR3 has 16 amino acids. CDR1 ENHRY and CDR2 SYGVKD come from the germline V gene.

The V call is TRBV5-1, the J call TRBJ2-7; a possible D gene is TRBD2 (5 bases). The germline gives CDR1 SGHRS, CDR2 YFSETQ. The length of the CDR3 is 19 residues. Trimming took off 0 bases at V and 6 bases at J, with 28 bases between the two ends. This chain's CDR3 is CASSLEWESTFHWQREQYF. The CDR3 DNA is TGCGCCAGCAGCTTGGAGTGGGAGTCGACGTTCCACTGGCAGCGCGAGCAGTACTTC.

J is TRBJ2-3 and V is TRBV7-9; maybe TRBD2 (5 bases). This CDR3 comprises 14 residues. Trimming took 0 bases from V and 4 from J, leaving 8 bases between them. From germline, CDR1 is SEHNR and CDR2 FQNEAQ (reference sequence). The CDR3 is CASSLAGVADTQYF. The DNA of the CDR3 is TGTGCCAGCAGCTTAGCGGGAGTCGCAGATACGCAGTATTTT.

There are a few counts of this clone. The CDR3 protein is CASSLVLGGRVTEAFF. CDR3 coding DNA: TGTGCCAGCAGCTTAGTTTTAGGCGGGAGAGTAACTGAAGCTTTCTTT. This sequence joins TRBV7-2 and TRBJ1-1; D is unresolved. The V gene's germline CDR1 is SGHTA and CDR2 FQGNSA. V lost 1 base, J lost 5 bases, and 17 bases lay in between. The CDR3 totals 16 residues.

The CDR3 reads CATSEGQGQDTQYF. The CDR3, as DNA: TGTGCCACCAGTGAGGGACAGGGTCAAGATACGCAGTATTTT. This chain links TRBV24-1 with TRBJ2-3; 9 bases agree with TRBD1. CDR3 size: 14 residues. From germline, CDR1 is KGHDR and CDR2 SFDVKD. J lost 5 bases, V lost 4 bases, and 3 bases had no gene match.

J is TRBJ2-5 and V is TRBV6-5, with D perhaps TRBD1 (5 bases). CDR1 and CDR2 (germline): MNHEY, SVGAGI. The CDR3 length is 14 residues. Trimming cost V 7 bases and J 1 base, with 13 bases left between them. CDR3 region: CASTLGQGQETQYF. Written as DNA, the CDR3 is TGTGCCAGCACCCTAGGCCAGGGCCAAGAGACCCAGTACTTC.

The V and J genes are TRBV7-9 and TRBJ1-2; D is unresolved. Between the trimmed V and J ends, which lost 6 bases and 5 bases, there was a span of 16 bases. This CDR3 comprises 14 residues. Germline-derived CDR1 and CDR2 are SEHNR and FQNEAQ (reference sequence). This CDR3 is CASSYQERGYGYTF. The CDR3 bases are TGTGCCAGCAGTTACCAGGAGCGAGGGTATGGCTACACCTTC.

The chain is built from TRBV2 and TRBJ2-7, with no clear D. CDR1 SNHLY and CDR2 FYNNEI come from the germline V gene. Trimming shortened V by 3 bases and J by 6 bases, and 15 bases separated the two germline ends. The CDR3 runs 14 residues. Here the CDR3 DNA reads TGTGCCAGCAGTGAGCCTTCCCAGGCAGGCGAGCAGTACTTC. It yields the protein CASSEPSQAGEQYF. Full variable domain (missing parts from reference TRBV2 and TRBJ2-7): EPEVTQTPSHQVTQMGQEVILRCVPISNHLYFYWYRQILGQKVEFLVSFYNNEISEKSEIFDDQFSVERPDGSNFTLKIRSTKLEDSAMYFCASSEPSQAGEQYFGPGTRLTVT.

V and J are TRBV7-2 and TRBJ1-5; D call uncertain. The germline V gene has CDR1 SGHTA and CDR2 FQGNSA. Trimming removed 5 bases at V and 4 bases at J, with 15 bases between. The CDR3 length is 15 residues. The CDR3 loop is CASSLGQTNNQPQHF. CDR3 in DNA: TGTGCCAGCAGCCTGGGCCAGACCAATAATCAGCCCCAGCATTTT.

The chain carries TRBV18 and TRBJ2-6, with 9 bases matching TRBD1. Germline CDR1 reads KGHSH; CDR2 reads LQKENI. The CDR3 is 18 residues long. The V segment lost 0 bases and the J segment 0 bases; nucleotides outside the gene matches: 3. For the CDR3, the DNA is TGTGCCAGCTCACCACCGGGACAGGGCAGCTCTGGGGCCAACGTCCTGACTTTC. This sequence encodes CASSPPGQGSSGANVLTF.

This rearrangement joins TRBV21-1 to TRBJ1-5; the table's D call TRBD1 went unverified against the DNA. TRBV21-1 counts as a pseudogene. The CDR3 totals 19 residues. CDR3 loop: CASSKGQGASLYSNQPQHF. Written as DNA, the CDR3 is TGTGCCAGCAGCAAAGGACAGGGGGCCAGTCTTTATAGCAATCAGCCCCAGCATTTT.

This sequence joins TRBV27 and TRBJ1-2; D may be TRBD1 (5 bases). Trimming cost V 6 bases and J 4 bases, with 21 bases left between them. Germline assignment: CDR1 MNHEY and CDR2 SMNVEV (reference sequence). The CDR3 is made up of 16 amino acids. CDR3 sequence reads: CASSLQGPAPLYGYTF. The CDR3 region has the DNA TGTGCCAGCAGCCTCCAGGGTCCCGCCCCACTCTATGGCTACACCTTC.

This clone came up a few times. CDR3 residues: CASSLAGEAGELFF. The CDR3 nucleotides are TGTGCCAGCAGCTTAGCGGGAGAGGCCGGGGAGCTGTTTTTT. V usage is TRBV7-9 and J usage is TRBJ2-2; a possible D gene is TRBD2 (5 bases). This CDR3 is built from 14 residues. The germline CDR1 and CDR2 sequences are SEHNR and FQNEAQ (reference sequence). V lost 0 bases, J lost 6 bases, and 8 bases lay in between.

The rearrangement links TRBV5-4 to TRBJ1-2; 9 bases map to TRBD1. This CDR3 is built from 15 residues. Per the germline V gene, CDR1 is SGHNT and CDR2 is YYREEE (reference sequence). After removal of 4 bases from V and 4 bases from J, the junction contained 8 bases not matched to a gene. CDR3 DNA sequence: TGTGCCAGCAGCGAGGACAGGGGAGGTGGCTATGGCTACACCTTC. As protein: CASSEDRGGGYGYTF.

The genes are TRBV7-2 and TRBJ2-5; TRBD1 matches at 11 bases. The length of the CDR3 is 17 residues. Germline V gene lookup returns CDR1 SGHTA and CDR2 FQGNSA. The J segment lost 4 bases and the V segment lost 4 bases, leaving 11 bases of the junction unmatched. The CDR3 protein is CASSSGQGAGSGETQYF. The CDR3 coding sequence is TGTGCCAGCAGCTCCGGACAGGGGGCCGGTTCGGGAGAGACCCAGTACTTC. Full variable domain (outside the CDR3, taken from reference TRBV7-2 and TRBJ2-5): GAGVSQSPSNKVTEKGKDVELRCDPISGHTALYWYRQSLGQGLEFLIYFQGNSAPDKSGLPSDRFSAERTGGSVSTLTIQRTQQEDSAVYLCASSSGQGAGSGETQYFGPGTRLLVL.

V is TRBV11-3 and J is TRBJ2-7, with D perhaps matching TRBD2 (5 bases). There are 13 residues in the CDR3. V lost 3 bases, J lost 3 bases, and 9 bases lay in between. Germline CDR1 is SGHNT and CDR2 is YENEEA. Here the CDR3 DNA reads TGTGCCAGCAGCTTCCGCAGCGGCTACGAGCAGTACGTC. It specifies CASSFRSGYEQYV.

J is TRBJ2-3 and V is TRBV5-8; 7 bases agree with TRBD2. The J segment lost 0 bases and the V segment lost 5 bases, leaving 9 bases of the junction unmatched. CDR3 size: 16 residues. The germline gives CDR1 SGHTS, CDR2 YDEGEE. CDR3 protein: CASRSTAGISTDTQYF. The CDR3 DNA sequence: TGTGCCAGCAGGTCCACAGCGGGGATTAGCACAGATACGCAGTATTTT.

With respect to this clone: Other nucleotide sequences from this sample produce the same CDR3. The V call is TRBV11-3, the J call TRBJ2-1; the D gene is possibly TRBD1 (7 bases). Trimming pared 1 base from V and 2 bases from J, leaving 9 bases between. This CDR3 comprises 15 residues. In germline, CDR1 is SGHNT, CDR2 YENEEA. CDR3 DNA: TGTGCCAGCAGCTTAGCAGGGGGGCCCTACAATGAGCAGTTCTTC. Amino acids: CASSLAGGPYNEQFF.

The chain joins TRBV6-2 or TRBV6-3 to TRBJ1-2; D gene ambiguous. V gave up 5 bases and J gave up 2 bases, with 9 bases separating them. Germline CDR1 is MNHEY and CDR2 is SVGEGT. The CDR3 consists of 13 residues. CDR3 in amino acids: CASSTTSNYGYTF. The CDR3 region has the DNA TGTGCCAGCAGTACAACATCCAACTATGGCTACACCTTC.

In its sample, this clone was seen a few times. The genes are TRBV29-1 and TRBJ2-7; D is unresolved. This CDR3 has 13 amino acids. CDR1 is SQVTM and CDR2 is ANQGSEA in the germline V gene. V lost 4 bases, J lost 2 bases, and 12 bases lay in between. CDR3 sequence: CSVAEAYAYEQYF. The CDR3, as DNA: TGCAGCGTTGCTGAAGCTTACGCCTACGAGCAGTACTTC.